In its sample, the clone carrying this T cell receptor (beta chain) was seen a few times. Its cognate antigen is unknown. The table came from immunoSEQ multiplex PCR; TCRdb's copy has only in-frame clones and leaves some out. The table lists 150,000 or so clones, less than 95% of them singletons. The data were taken from a study of T cell responses to AZD1222 COVID-19 vaccine. Regarding the study as a whole: The number of AZD1222 recipients seropositive at baseline was only five or six. Clonal diversity may have been underestimated in mostly white British donors.

V lost 5 bases and J lost 8; bases outside the gene matches: 11. This CDR3 contains 15 residues. The germline V gene encodes CDR1 SGHRS and CDR2 YFSETQ. The receptor comes from an adult in good health. The sequencing used peripheral blood, collected on day 0 of AZD1222 vaccination. The gene calls are TRBV5-1 and TRBJ1-2, with 11 bases lining up with TRBD1. This CDR3 reads CASRFGGQGALGYTF. CDR3 sequence (DNA): TGCGCCAGCAGATTTGGTGGACAGGGGGCATTAGGCTACACCTTC.